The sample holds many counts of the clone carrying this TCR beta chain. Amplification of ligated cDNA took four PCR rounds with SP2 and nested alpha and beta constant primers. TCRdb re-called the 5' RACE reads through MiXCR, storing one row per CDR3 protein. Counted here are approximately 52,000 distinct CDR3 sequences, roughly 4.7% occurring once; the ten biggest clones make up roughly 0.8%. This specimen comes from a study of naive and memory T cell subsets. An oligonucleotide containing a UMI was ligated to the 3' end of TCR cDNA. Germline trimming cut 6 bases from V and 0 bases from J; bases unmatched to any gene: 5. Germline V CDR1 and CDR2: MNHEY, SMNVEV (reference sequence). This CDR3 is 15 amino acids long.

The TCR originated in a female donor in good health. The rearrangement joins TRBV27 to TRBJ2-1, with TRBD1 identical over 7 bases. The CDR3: CASRRGQSSYNEQFF. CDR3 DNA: TGTGCCAGCAGGAGGGGGCAGAGCTCCTACAATGAGCAGTTCTTC.